This TCR beta chain was sequenced during a study of T cells in Graves' hyperthyroidism and ophthalmopathy. This clonotype was detected many times. Antigen: not known. Study results and caveats: Separation of ophthalmopathy from stable hyperthyroidism was achieved by a 13 V-J model.

The CDR3 covers 12 residues. Germline loops: CDR1 LGHDT, CDR2 YNNKEL (reference sequence). The germline V and J ends were trimmed by 6 bases and 15 bases, with 18 bases remaining between them. Amplified TCR beta CDR3 regions derived from RNA transcripts. A first-round RT-PCR of the TCR CDR3 used the HTBI primer set. TCRdb ran MiXCR on the multiplex PCR reads and lists one entry per CDR3 protein. Here the sample spans under 400,000 distinct CDR3 sequences, roughly 15% being singletons. The chain is built from TRBV3-1 and TRBJ2-1, with D tentatively TRBD2 (5 bases). The sequence derives from a woman aged 55-70 years with Graves' ophthalmopathy. The sequenced material came from blood. As DNA, the CDR3 is TGTGCCAGCAGGAGCCATGGGAGTTCGCGGTTCTTC. This sequence encodes CASRSHGSSRFF.